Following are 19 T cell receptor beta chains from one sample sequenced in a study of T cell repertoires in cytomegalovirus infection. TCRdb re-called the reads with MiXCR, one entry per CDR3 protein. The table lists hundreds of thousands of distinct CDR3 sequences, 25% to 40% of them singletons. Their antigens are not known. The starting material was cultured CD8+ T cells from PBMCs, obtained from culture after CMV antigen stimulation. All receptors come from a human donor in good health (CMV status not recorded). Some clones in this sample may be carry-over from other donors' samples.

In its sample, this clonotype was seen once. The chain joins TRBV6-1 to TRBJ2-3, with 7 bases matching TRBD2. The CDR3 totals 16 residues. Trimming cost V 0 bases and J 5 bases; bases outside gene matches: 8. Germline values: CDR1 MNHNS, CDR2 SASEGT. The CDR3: CASSEAGRGILDTQYF. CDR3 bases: TGTGCCAGCAGTGAAGCAGGGCGGGGGATTTTAGATACGCAGTATTTT.

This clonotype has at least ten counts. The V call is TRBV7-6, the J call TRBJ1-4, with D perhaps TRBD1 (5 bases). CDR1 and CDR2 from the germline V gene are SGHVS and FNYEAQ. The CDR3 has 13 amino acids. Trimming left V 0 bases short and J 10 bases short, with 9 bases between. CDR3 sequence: CASSLAGQGKLFF. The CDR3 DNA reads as TGTGCCAGCAGCTTAGCGGGGCAAGGAAAACTGTTTTTT.

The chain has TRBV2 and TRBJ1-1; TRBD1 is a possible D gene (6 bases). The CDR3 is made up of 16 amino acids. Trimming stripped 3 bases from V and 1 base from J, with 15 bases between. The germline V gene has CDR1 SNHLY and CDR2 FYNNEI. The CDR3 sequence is CASSDEGDTRNTEAFF. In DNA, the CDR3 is TGTGCCAGCAGTGATGAAGGGGACACTCGGAACACTGAAGCTTTCTTT.

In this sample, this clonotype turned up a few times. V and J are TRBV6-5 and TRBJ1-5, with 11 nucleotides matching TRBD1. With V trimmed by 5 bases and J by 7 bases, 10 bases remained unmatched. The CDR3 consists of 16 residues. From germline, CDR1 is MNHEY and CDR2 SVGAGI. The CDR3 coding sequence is TGTGCCAGCAGTCCCCGAGGACAGGGGGCACGACAGCCCCAGCATTTT. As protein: CASSPRGQGARQPQHF.

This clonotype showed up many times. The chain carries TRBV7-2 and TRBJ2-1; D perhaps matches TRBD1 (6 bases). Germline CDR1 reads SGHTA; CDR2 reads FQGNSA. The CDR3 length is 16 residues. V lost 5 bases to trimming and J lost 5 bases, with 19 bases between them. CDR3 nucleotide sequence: TGTGCCAGCAGCCCGTCGGTCGGGGACATACACAATGAGCAGTTCTTC. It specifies CASSPSVGDIHNEQFF.

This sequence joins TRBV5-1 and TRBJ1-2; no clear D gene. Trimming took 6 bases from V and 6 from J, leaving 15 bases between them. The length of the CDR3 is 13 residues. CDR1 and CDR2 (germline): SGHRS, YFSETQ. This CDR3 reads CASTRTSQDGYTF. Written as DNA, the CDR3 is TGCGCCAGCACCCGGACGTCCCAGGATGGCTACACCTTC.

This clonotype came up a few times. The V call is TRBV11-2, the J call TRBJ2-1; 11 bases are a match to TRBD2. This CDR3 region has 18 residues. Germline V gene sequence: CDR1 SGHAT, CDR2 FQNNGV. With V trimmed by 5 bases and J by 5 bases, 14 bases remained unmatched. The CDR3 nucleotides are TGTGCCAGCAGCCCAGACGCTAGCGGGGGGCCTCTAAACAATGAGCAGTTCTTC. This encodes CASSPDASGGPLNNEQFF.

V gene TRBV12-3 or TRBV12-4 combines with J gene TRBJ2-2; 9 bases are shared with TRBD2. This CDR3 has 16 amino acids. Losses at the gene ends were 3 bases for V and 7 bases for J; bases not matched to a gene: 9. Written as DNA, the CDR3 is TGTGCCAGCAGTTTTGTAGCGGGGGCCGGGGACGGGGAGCTGTTTTTT. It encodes CASSFVAGAGDGELFF.

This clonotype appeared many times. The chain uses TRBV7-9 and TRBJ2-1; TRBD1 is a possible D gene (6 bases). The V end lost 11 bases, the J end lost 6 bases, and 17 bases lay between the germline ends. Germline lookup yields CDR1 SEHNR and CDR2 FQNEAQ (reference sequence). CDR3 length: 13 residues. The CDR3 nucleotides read TGTGCCTTTAACAGGGAAGCCAGCAATGAGCAGTTCTTC. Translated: CAFNREASNEQFF. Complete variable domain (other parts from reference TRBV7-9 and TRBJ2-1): DTGVSQNPRHKITKRGQNVTFRCDPISEHNRLYWYRQTLGQGPEFLTYFQNEAQLEKSRLLSDRFSAERPKGSFSTLEIQRTEQGDSAMYLCAFNREASNEQFFGPGTRLTVL.

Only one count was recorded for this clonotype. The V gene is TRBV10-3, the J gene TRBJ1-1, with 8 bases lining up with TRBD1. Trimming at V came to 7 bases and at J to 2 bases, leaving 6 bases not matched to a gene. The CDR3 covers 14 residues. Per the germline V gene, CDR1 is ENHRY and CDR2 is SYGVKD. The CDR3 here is CAINQQGGNTEAFF. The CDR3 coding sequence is TGTGCCATCAACCAACAGGGGGGTAACACTGAAGCTTTCTTT.

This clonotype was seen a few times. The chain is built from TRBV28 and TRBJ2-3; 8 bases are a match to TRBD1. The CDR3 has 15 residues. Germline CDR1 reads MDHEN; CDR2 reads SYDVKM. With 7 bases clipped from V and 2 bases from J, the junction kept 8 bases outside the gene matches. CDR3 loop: CASTGDRRYTDTQYF. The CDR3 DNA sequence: TGTGCCAGCACCGGGGACAGGAGATACACAGATACGCAGTATTTT. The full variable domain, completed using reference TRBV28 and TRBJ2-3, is DVKVTQSSRYLVKRTGEKVFLECVQDMDHENMFWYRQDPGLGLRLIYFSYDVKMKEKGDIPEGYSVSREKKERFSLILESASTNQTSMYLCASTGDRRYTDTQYFGPGTRLTVL.

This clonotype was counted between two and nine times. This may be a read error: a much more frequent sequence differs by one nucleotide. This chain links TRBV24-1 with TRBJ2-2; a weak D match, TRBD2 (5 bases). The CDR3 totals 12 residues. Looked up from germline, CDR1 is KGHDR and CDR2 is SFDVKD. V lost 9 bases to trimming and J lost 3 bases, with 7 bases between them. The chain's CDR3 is CATHGDTGELFF. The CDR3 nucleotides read TGTGCCACCCACGGGGACACCGGGGAGCTGTTTTTT.

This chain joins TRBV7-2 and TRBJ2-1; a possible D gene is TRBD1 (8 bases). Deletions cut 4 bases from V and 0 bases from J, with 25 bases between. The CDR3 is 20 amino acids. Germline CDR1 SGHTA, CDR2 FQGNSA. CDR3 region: CASSSLGGVRQGSSYNEQFF. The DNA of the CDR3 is TGTGCCAGCAGCTCGTTAGGGGGGGTACGACAGGGGAGCTCCTACAATGAGCAGTTCTTC.

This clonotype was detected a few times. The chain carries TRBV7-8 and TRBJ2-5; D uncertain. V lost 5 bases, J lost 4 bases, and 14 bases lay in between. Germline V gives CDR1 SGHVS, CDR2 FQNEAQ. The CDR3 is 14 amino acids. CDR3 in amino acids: CASSMTVSAETQYF. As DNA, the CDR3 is TGTGCCAGCAGCATGACGGTCTCGGCAGAGACCCAGTACTTC.

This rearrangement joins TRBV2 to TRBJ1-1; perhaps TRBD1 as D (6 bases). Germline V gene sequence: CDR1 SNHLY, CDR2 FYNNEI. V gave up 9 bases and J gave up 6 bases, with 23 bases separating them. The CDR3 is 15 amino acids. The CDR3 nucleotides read TGTGCCAGGAACAAACCCCGGGACAAGGATGCTGAAGCTTTCTTT. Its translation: CARNKPRDKDAEAFF.

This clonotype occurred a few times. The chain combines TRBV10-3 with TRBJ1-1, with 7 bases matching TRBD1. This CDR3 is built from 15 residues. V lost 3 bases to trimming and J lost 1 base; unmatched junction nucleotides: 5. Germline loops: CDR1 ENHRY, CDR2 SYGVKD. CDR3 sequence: CAISDGDSANTEAFF. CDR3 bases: TGTGCCATCAGTGATGGGGACAGCGCGAACACTGAAGCTTTCTTT.

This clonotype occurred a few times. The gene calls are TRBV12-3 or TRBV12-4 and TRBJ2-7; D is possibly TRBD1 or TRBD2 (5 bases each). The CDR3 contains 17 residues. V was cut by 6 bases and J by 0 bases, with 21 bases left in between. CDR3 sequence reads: CASSLTPGRGSSYEQYV. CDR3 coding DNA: TGTGCCAGCAGCCTCACCCCGGGAAGGGGTAGCTCCTACGAGCAGTACGTC.

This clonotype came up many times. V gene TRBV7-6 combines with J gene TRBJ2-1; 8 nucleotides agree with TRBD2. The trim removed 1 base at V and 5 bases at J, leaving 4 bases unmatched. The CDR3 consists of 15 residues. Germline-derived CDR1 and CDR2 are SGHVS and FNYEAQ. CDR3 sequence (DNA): TGTGCCAGCAGCTTAGGCGGGGGGTTCAACAATGAGCAGTTCTTC. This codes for CASSLGGGFNNEQFF. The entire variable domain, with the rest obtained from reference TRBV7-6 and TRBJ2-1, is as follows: GAGVSQSPRYKVTKRGQDVALRCDPISGHVSLYWYRQALGQGPEFLTYFNYEAQQDKSGLPNDRFSAERPEGSISTLTIQRTEQRDSAMYRCASSLGGGFNNEQFFGPGTRLTVL.

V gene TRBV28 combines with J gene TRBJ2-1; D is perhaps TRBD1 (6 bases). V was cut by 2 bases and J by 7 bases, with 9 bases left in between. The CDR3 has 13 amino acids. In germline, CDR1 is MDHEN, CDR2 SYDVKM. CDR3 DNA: TGTGCCAGCAGTTTAAACCAGGGGAATGAGCAGTTCTTC. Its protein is CASSLNQGNEQFF.